These 31 T cell receptor beta chains came from one sample sequenced in a study of OX40 agonist ivuxolimab in advanced cancers. Here immunoSEQ multiplex PCR was the method, and the copy in TCRdb shows in-frame clones only, minus some. This sample yields 43,000 or so clones, of which 75% to 90% are seen a single time; about 32% belongs to the top ten. This specimen consisted of CD4+ or CD8+ T cells sorted from blood, obtained in a trial of the OX40 agonist ivuxolimab. Receptors were obtained from an adult with an advanced solid tumor such as melanoma, head and neck, liver or kidney cancer.

The V and J genes are TRBV14 and TRBJ2-5, with D maybe TRBD1 (5 bases). V lost 1 base and J 5 bases, leaving 11 bases between the germline ends. Germline V gives CDR1 SGHDN, CDR2 FVKESK. The CDR3 has 14 amino acids. In DNA form, the CDR3 reads TGTGCCAGCAGCCAAGTGGTCAGGGCCGAGACCCAGTACTTC. Protein: CASSQVVRAETQYF.

This chain connects TRBV15 to TRBJ1-2, with a tentative D call TRBD1 (5 bases). CDR1 is LNHNV and CDR2 is YYDKDF in the germline V gene (reference sequence). CDR3 size: 13 residues. V lost 4 bases and J 2 bases, leaving 8 bases between the germline ends. In DNA form, the CDR3 reads TGTGCCACCAGCAACCAGGGAAACTATGGCTACACCTTC. The encoded protein is CATSNQGNYGYTF.

This clone was detected a few times. The rearrangement uses TRBV6-5 and TRBJ1-4; 8 bases map to TRBD1. Germline V lookup: CDR1 MNHEY, CDR2 SVGAGI. CDR3 length: 15 residues. The J segment lost 8 bases and the V segment lost 0 bases, leaving 5 bases of the junction unmatched. The CDR3 DNA sequence: TGTGCCAGCAGTTACTCTGACAGGGGTTACGAAAAACTGTTTTTT. Translating gives CASSYSDRGYEKLFF.

The V and J genes are TRBV11-2 and TRBJ2-7; D is unresolved. The CDR3 is 14 residues long. The germline CDR1 and CDR2 sequences are SGHAT and FQNNGV. Trimming left V 0 bases short and J 4 bases short, with 10 bases between. The DNA of the CDR3 is TGTGCCAGCAGCTTAGATACGGCAAGGTACGAGCAGTACTTC. It specifies CASSLDTARYEQYF.

The chain has TRBV6-5 and TRBJ2-7, with D unresolved. V lost 0 bases, J lost 2 bases, and 5 bases lay in between. The CDR3 is made up of 13 amino acids. In germline, CDR1 is MNHEY, CDR2 SVGAGI. CDR3 sequence (DNA): TGTGCCAGCAGTTACTCAAGTACCTACGAGCAGTACTTC. Protein product: CASSYSSTYEQYF.

This chain links TRBV5-1 with TRBJ1-1; 12 positions match TRBD1. The CDR3 runs to 14 residues. The germline CDR1 and CDR2 sequences are SGHRS and YFSETQ. The trim removed 4 bases at V and 9 bases at J, leaving 7 bases unmatched. CDR3 nucleotides: TGCGCCAGCAGCGACGGGGACAGGGGGCATAAAGCTTTCTTT. It specifies CASSDGDRGHKAFF.

This rearrangement joins TRBV7-6 to TRBJ1-5; 8 nucleotides match TRBD1. CDR1 SGHVS and CDR2 FNYEAQ come from the germline V gene. The CDR3 runs 16 residues. V lost 1 base and J lost 2; bases outside the gene matches: 4. The CDR3 loop reads CASSLGGDRRNQPQHF. In DNA, the CDR3 is TGTGCCAGCAGCTTAGGAGGGGACAGGCGCAATCAGCCCCAGCATTTT.

The rearrangement uses TRBV6-1 and TRBJ2-7, with D perhaps matching TRBD2 (5 bases). The CDR3 covers 15 residues. The germline V gene has CDR1 MNHNS and CDR2 SASEGT. With 5 bases removed from V and 2 bases from J, the gap between germline ends came to 16 bases. The CDR3 sequence: CASSPERAGTYEQYF. In DNA form, the CDR3 reads TGTGCCAGCAGTCCTGAGAGGGCCGGCACCTACGAGCAGTACTTC.

This chain's CDR3 is CASSLGGQETQYF. The CDR3 DNA reads TGCGCCAGCAGCTTGGGGGGGCAAGAGACCCAGTACTTC. The chain joins TRBV5-1 to TRBJ2-5, with D perhaps matching TRBD1 or TRBD2 (5 bases each). Trimming cost V 0 bases and J 2 bases, with 5 bases left between them. Germline V gene data show CDR1 as SGHRS and CDR2 as YFSETQ. This CDR3 region has 13 residues.

In its sample, this clone was seen once. The V gene is TRBV19, the J gene TRBJ1-2; 8 bases map to TRBD1. V shed 5 bases, J shed 4 bases, and the junction held 3 bases outside the gene matches. The CDR3 runs 13 residues. Per the germline V gene, CDR1 is LNHDA and CDR2 is SQIVND (reference sequence). The CDR3 is CASSRQGSYGYTF. CDR3 bases: TGTGCCAGTAGTCGACAGGGGTCCTATGGCTACACCTTC.

The rearrangement uses TRBV10-3 and TRBJ1-5; a weak D match, TRBD1 (5 bases). The CDR3 length is 15 residues. Trimming stripped 4 bases from V and 1 base from J, with 11 bases between. Germline V gene sequence: CDR1 ENHRY, CDR2 SYGVKD. CDR3 protein: CAISVGQGSNQPQHF. The CDR3 coding sequence is TGTGCCATCAGTGTCGGGCAGGGAAGCAATCAGCCCCAGCATTTT.

This chain joins TRBV10-3 and TRBJ1-2, with D possibly TRBD1 on 5 matching bases. V was trimmed by 7 bases and J by 3 bases, leaving 9 bases between them. The CDR3 is made up of 12 amino acids. Germline V lookup: CDR1 ENHRY, CDR2 SYGVKD. CDR3 protein: CAINAGDYGYTF. The CDR3 nucleotides read TGTGCCATCAACGCGGGGGACTATGGCTACACCTTC.

J is TRBJ1-5 and V is TRBV4-1, with D unresolved. Deletions cut 0 bases from V and 0 bases from J, with 12 bases between. Germline V gene data show CDR1 as MGHRA and CDR2 as YSYEKL. The CDR3 is made up of 17 amino acids. The CDR3 spells CASSQDRWGYSNQPQHF. CDR3 coding DNA: TGCGCCAGCAGCCAAGATCGGTGGGGTTATAGCAATCAGCCCCAGCATTTT.

The chain recombines TRBV10-3 with TRBJ2-2, with 11 bases identical to TRBD2. V lost 2 bases to trimming and J lost 7 bases; unmatched junction nucleotides: 12. The CDR3 covers 18 residues. Germline loops: CDR1 ENHRY, CDR2 SYGVKD. Written as DNA, the CDR3 is TGTGCCATCAGTGAGCGTCCGGATAGCGGGAGGGCCGTCGGGGAGCTGTTTTTT. This sequence encodes CAISERPDSGRAVGELFF.

This clone was counted a single time. The rearrangement links TRBV2 to TRBJ2-5, with D perhaps TRBD2 (6 bases). CDR3 length: 16 residues. Germline V gives CDR1 SNHLY, CDR2 FYNNEI. Trimming pared 4 bases from V and 0 bases from J, leaving 15 bases between. The CDR3 coding sequence is TGTGCCAGCAGTGGGGATTTCGGCGGGAACCAAGAGACCCAGTACTTC. As protein: CASSGDFGGNQETQYF.

This clone was found many times. The V call is TRBV10-2, the J call TRBJ1-3; 9 bases line up with TRBD1. V lost 8 bases to trimming and J lost 2 bases; unmatched junction nucleotides: 7. The CDR3 is made up of 15 amino acids. The germline CDR1 and CDR2 sequences are WSHSY and SAAADI. The CDR3 spells CASGVDRGTGNTIYF. CDR3 sequence (DNA): TGCGCCAGCGGTGTGGACAGGGGCACTGGAAACACCATATATTTT.

CDR3 protein: CASSQLEANTGELFF. CDR3 DNA: TGTGCCAGCAGCCAATTGGAAGCCAACACCGGGGAGCTGTTTTTT. This chain uses TRBV16 with TRBJ2-2; D unclear. The germline V and J ends were trimmed by 1 base and 2 bases, with 8 bases remaining between them. CDR1 and CDR2 from the germline V gene are KGHSY and FQNENV. The CDR3 is 15 amino acids.

Worth noting for this clone: One end of the junction does not line up with germline, which may come from a read error. The chain is built from TRBV28 and TRBJ1-2, with D uncertain. Per the germline V gene, CDR1 is MDHEN and CDR2 is SYDVKM. The CDR3 consists of 13 residues. For the CDR3, the DNA is TGTGCCAGCAGTCCCCAGGTCCGGGCACCACGGGCCTTC. Translated: CASSPQVRAPRAF.

This chain joins TRBV21-1 and TRBJ1-4; the table's D call TRBD1 went unverified against the DNA. TRBV21-1 is a listed pseudogene. CDR3 length: 16 residues. CDR3 amino acids: CASSKECGQGDEKLFF. The CDR3 coding sequence is TGTGCCAGCAGCAAAGAGTGTGGACAGGGGGATGAAAAACTGTTTTTT.

The chain has TRBV6-5 and TRBJ1-1; 7 bases match TRBD1. With 7 bases clipped from V and 5 bases from J, the junction kept 7 bases outside the gene matches. The germline gives CDR1 MNHEY, CDR2 SVGAGI. The CDR3 is 13 amino acids. As DNA, the CDR3 is TGTGCCAGCAAGAACAGGGGCCGAACTGAAGCTTTCTTT. The encoded protein is CASKNRGRTEAFF.

This chain uses TRBV2 with TRBJ2-2; a possible D gene is TRBD1 (6 bases). CDR1 SNHLY and CDR2 FYNNEI come from the germline V gene. The CDR3 extends over 16 amino acids. V lost 2 bases and J lost 2, with 12 bases in between. This chain's CDR3 is CASSERRTDNTGELFF. The CDR3 DNA sequence: TGTGCCAGCAGTGAAAGGCGGACAGATAACACCGGGGAGCTGTTTTTT.

The rearrangement links TRBV11-2 to TRBJ2-7; D assignment may be TRBD1 or TRBD2 (5 bases each). V was shortened by 2 bases and J by 0 bases, with 11 bases between the two germline ends. The CDR3 is made up of 15 amino acids. CDR1 and CDR2 (germline): SGHAT, FQNNGV. The CDR3 bases are TGTGCCAGCAGCTTATGGGGACGGAGCTCCTACGAGCAGTACTTC. Residues: CASSLWGRSSYEQYF.

On this clone itself: Mismatch with germline at one junction end may stem from a read error. The J gene is TRBJ2-1, the V gene TRBV28; TRBD2 matches at 8 bases. Germline values: CDR1 MDHEN, CDR2 SYDVKM. CDR3 length equals 15 residues. This chain's CDR3 is CASKSGGSSHNEQFF. Written as DNA, the CDR3 is TGTGCCAGCAAAAGCGGGGGAAGCTCCCACAATGAGCAGTTCTTC. The whole variable domain, remainder taken from reference TRBV28 and TRBJ2-1, is DVKVTQSSRYLVKRTGEKVFLECVQDMDHENMFWYRQDPGLGLRLIYFSYDVKMKEKGDIPEGYSVSREKKERFSLILESASTNQTSMYLCASKSGGSSHNEQFFGPGTRLTVL.

The rearrangement joins TRBV6-5 to TRBJ1-5, with D possibly being TRBD1 (6 bases). With 4 bases removed from V and 4 bases from J, the gap between germline ends came to 14 bases. The CDR3 covers 15 residues. Germline V gene data show CDR1 as MNHEY and CDR2 as SVGAGI. The CDR3, as DNA: TGTGCCAGCAGTTCCTCGGGGGCTGGTAATCAGCCCCAGCATTTT. Translation gives CASSSSGAGNQPQHF.

This chain links TRBV30 with TRBJ1-5; D ambiguous. Trimming removed 1 base at V and 1 base at J, with 5 bases between. The CDR3 loop spans 13 amino acids. CDR1 GTSNPN and CDR2 SVGIG come from the germline V gene (reference sequence). CDR3 sequence: CAWSGNSNQPQHF. For the CDR3, the DNA is TGTGCCTGGAGTGGTAACAGCAATCAGCCCCAGCATTTT.

The rearrangement links TRBV5-1 to TRBJ2-2; D is undetermined. V lost 2 bases and J 1 base, leaving 3 bases between the germline ends. CDR1 is SGHRS and CDR2 is YFSETQ in the germline V gene. There are 13 residues in the CDR3. For the CDR3, the DNA is TGCGCCAGCAGCTTACAGAACACCGGGGAGCTGTTTTTT. This translates into CASSLQNTGELFF.

This chain joins TRBV29-1 and TRBJ2-3; the D gene is possibly TRBD2 (6 bases). Between the trimmed V and J ends, which lost 4 bases and 4 bases, there was a span of 18 bases. This CDR3 spans 15 amino acids. Germline V CDR1 and CDR2: SQVTM, ANQGSEA. The CDR3 nucleotides read TGCAGCGTTGGGGAACTGACTAGTCTGTCAGATACGCAGTATTTT. Translated, it gives CSVGELTSLSDTQYF.

The gene calls are TRBV9 and TRBJ2-3, with D hard to call. Trimming took 0 bases from V and 4 from J, leaving 3 bases between them. The CDR3 is 12 amino acids. Germline CDR1 is SGDLS and CDR2 is YYNGEE. In DNA, the CDR3 is TGTGCCAGCAGCGTAGATGCAGATACGCAGTATTTT. The encoded protein is CASSVDADTQYF.

Regarding this clone: One end of the junction does not line up with germline, which may come from a read error. The chain carries TRBV2 and TRBJ2-5, with 7 positions matching TRBD2. This CDR3 has 15 residues. The germline CDR1 and CDR2 sequences are SNHLY and FYNNEI. The CDR3 region has the DNA TGTGCCAGCCGTGAGCGGGGCGGGGGCCAAGAGACCCAGTACTTC. This sequence encodes CASRERGGGQETQYF.

The gene calls are TRBV5-8 and TRBJ1-5; 7 bases agree with TRBD1. With 4 bases clipped from V and 3 bases from J, the junction kept 4 bases outside the gene matches. CDR1 and CDR2 from the germline V gene are SGHTS and YDEGEE. This CDR3 comprises 14 residues. In nucleotides, the CDR3 is TGTGCCAGCAGCCAACAGGGGCTCAATCAGCCCCAGCATTTT. Its protein is CASSQQGLNQPQHF.

This rearrangement joins TRBV6-4 to TRBJ1-2; possibly TRBD1 for D (6 bases). The CDR3 contains 13 residues. Trimming pared 5 bases from V and 8 bases from J, leaving 15 bases between. Germline V CDR1 and CDR2: MRHNA, SNTAGT. The CDR3 nucleotides read TGTGCCAGCAGTCCCACGGGGGCGGGGGGCTACACCTTC. Protein: CASSPTGAGGYTF.